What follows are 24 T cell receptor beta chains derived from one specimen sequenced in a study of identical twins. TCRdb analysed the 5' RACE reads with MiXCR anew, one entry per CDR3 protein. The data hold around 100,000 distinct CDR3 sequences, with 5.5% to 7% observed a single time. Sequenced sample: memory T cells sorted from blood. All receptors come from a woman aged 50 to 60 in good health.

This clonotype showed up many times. DNA of the CDR3: TGCGCCAGCAGACCGACAGTGAATTCCTACGAGCAGTACTTC. Residues: CASRPTVNSYEQYF. V and J are TRBV5-1 and TRBJ2-7, with a tentative D call TRBD1 (5 bases). Per germline, CDR1 SGHRS and CDR2 YFSETQ. This CDR3 region has 14 residues. V was pared by 5 bases and J by 1 base, with 13 bases between.

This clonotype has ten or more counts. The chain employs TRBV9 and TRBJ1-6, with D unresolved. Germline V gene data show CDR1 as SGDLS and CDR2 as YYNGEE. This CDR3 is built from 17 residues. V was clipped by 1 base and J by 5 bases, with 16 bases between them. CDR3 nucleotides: TGTGCCAGCAGCGTAAACTCCTTCGCAGATAATAATTCACCCCTCCACTTT. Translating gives CASSVNSFADNNSPLHF.

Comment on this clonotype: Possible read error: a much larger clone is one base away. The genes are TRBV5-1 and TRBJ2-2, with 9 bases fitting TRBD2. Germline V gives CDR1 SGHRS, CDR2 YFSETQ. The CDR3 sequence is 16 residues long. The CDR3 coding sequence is TGCGCCAGCAGCGCATCTTCAGCGGGAGGCGTCGGGAAGCTGTTTTTT. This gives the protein CASSASSAGGVGKLFF.

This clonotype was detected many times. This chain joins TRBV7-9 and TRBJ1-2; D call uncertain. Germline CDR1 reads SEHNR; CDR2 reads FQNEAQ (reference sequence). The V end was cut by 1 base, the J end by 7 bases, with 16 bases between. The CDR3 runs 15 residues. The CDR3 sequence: CASSLGGSRASGYTF. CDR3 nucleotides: TGTGCCAGCAGCTTAGGAGGATCCAGAGCTAGTGGCTACACCTTC.

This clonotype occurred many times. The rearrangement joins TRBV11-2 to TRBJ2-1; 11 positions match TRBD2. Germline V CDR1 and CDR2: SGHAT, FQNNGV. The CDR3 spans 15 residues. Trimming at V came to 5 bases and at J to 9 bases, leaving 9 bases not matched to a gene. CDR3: CASSQPTSGIGEQFF. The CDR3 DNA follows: TGTGCCAGCAGCCAACCGACTAGCGGGATCGGTGAGCAGTTCTTC.

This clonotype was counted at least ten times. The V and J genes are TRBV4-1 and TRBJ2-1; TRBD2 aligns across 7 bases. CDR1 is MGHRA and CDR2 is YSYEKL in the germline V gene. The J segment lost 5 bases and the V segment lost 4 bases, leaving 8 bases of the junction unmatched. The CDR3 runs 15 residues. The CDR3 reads CASSPTSVSNNEQFF. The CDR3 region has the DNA TGCGCCAGCAGCCCTACTAGCGTATCAAACAATGAGCAGTTCTTC.

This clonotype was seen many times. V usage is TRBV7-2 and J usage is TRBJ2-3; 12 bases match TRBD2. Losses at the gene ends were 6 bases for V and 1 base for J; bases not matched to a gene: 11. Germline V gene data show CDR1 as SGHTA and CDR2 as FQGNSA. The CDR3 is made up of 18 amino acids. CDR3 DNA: TGTGCCAGCAGTTCCGGGCTAGCGGGGGGGACAGGCACAGATACGCAGTATTTT. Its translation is CASSSGLAGGTGTDTQYF. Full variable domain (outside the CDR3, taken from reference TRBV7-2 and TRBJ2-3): GAGVSQSPSNKVTEKGKDVELRCDPISGHTALYWYRQSLGQGLEFLIYFQGNSAPDKSGLPSDRFSAERTGGSVSTLTIQRTQQEDSAVYLCASSSGLAGGTGTDTQYFGPGTRLTVL.

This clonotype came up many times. CDR3: CASSLDRGAYNEQFF. The CDR3 nucleotides are TGCGCCAGCAGCTTAGACAGGGGGGCTTACAATGAGCAGTTCTTC. The chain links TRBV5-1 to TRBJ2-1; 9 bases are shared with TRBD1. Trimming cost V 2 bases and J 4 bases; bases outside gene matches: 4. Germline V lookup: CDR1 SGHRS, CDR2 YFSETQ. The CDR3 sequence is 15 residues long.

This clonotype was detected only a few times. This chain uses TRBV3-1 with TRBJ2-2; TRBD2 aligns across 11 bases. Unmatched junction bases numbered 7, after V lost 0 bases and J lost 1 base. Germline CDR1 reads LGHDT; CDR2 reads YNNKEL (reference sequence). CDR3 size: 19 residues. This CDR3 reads CASSQDWGTSGGNTGELFF. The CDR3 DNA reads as TGTGCCAGCAGCCAAGATTGGGGAACTAGCGGGGGGAACACCGGGGAGCTGTTTTTT. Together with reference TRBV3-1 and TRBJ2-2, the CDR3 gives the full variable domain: DTAVSQTPKYLVTQMGNDKSIKCEQNLGHDTMYWYKQDSKKFLKIMFSYNNKELIINETVPNRFSPKSPDKAHLNLHINSLELGDSAVYFCASSQDWGTSGGNTGELFFGEGSRLTVL.

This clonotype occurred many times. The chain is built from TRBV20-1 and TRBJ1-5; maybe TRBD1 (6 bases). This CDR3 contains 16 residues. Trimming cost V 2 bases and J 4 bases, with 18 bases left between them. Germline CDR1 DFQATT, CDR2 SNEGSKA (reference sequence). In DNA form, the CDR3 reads TGCAGTGCTAGATCACAGACAGGCTTACTGAATCAGCCCCAGCATTTT. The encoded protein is CSARSQTGLLNQPQHF.

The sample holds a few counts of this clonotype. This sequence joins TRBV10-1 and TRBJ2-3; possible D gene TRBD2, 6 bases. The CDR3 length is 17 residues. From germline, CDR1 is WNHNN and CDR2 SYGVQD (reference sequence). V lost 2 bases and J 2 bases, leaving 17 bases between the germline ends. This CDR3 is CASSEGLTGEATDTQYF. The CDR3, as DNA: TGCGCCAGCAGTGAGGGGTTAACGGGAGAAGCCACAGATACGCAGTATTTT.

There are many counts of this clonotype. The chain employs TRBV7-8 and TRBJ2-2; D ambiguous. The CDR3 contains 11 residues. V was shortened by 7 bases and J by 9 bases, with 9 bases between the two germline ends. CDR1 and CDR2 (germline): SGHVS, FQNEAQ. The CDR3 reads CASTLDRELFF. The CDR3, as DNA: TGTGCCAGCACCCTGGACCGGGAGCTGTTTTTT.

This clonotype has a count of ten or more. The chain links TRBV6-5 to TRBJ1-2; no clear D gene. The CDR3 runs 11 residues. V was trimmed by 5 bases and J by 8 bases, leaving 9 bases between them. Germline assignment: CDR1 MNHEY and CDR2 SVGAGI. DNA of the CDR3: TGTGCCAGCAGTGGGGAGGTCGGCTACACCTTC. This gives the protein CASSGEVGYTF.

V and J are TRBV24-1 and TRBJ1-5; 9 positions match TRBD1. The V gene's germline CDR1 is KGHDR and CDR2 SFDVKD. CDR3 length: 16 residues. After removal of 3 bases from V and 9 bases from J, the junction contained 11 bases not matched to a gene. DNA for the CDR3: TGTGCCACCAGTGATACCGGGACAGGGTGGGTGGCGCCCCAGCATTTT. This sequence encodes CATSDTGTGWVAPQHF.

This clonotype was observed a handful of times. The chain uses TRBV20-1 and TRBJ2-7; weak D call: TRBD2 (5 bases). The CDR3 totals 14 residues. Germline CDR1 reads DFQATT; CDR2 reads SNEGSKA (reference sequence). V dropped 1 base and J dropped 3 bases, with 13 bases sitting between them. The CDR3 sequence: CSARVKGVHYEQYF. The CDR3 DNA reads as TGCAGTGCTAGAGTGAAGGGAGTTCACTACGAGCAGTACTTC.

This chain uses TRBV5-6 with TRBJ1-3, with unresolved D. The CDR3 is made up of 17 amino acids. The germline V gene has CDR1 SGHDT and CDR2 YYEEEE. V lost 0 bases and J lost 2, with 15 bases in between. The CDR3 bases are TGTGCCAGCAGCTTGGGGATTGTGGGCCCGACTGGAAACACCATATATTTT. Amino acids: CASSLGIVGPTGNTIYF.

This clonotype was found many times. This CDR3 reads CAWARSVNTEAFF. The CDR3 DNA reads as TGTGCCTGGGCTAGGTCGGTGAACACTGAAGCTTTCTTT. The chain is built from TRBV30 and TRBJ1-1, with D hard to call. CDR3 length equals 13 residues. Germline V lookup: CDR1 GTSNPN, CDR2 SVGIG (reference sequence). The ends were cut back, 5 bases at V and 0 bases at J, with 10 bases in the middle.

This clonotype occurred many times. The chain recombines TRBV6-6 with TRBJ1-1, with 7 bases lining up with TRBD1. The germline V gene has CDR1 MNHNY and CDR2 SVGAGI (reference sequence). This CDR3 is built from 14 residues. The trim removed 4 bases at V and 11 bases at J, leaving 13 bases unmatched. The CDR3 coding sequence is TGTGCCAGCAGTTCGGCCGGGACAGCGGTCGAGGCTTTCTTT. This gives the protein CASSSAGTAVEAFF.

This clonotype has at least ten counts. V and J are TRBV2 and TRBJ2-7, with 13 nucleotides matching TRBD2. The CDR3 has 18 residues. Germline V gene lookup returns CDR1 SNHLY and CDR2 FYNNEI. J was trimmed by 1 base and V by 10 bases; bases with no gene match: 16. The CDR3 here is CATQRLAGGQGESYEQYF. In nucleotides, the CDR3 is TGTGCCACCCAACGACTAGCGGGAGGTCAGGGAGAATCCTACGAGCAGTACTTC.

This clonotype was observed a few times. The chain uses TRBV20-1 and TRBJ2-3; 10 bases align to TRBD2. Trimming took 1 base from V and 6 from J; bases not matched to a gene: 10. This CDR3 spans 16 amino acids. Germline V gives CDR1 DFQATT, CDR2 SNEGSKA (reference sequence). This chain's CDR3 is CSARGARLAGVDTQYF. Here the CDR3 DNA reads TGCAGTGCTAGAGGTGCGCGGCTAGCGGGAGTCGATACGCAGTATTTT.

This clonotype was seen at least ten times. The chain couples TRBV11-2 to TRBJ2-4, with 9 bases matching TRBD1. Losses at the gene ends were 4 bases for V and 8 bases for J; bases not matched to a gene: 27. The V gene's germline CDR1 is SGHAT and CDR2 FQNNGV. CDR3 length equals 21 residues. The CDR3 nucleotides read TGTGCCAGCAGCTCCCCATTACTTTCCGGGACAGGGATTCCCATCCTGGACATTCAGTACTTC. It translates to CASSSPLLSGTGIPILDIQYF.

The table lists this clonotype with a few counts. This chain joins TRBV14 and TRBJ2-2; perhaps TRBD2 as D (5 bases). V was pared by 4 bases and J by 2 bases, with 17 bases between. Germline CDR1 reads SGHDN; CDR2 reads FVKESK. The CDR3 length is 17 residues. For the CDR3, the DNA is TGTGCCAGCAGCCCCGGGCGAGCGGTTTTTAACACCGGGGAGCTGTTTTTT. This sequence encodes CASSPGRAVFNTGELFF.

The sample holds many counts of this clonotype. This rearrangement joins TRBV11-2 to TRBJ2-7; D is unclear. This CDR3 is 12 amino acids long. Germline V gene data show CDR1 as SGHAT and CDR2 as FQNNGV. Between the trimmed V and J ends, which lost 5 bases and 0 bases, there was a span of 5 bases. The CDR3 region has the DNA TGTGCCAGCAGCCCTTACTCCTACGAGCAGTACGTC. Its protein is CASSPYSYEQYV.

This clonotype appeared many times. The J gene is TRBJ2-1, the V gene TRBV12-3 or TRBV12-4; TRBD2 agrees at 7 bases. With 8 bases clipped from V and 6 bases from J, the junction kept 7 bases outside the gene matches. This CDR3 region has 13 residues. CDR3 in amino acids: CASGAGVGNEQFF. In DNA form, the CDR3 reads TGTGCCAGCGGGGCGGGAGTAGGCAATGAGCAGTTCTTC.